There are a few counts of the clone carrying this T cell receptor beta chain. MiXCR, applied by TCRdb to the 5' RACE reads, yields one record per CDR3 protein. The table lists 350,000 to 450,000 distinct CDR3 sequences, roughly an eighth of them singletons. This record comes from a study of T-cell memory formation after mild COVID-19. Trimming took 4 bases from V and 0 from J, leaving 6 bases between them. Looked up from germline, CDR1 is SGHTA and CDR2 is FQGNSA. The CDR3 runs 13 residues. The rearrangement uses TRBV7-2 and TRBJ1-1; D is unresolved. The sequence was obtained from a man between 18 and 35 years old who had mild COVID-19 (a few samples of this study predate the infection). Cell type and time point are not known. The sequenced sample was PBMCs or a T cell subset sorted from them (not recorded which). The CDR3 protein is CASSSIMNTEAFF. The CDR3 nucleotides read TGTGCCAGCAGCTCTATCATGAACACTGAAGCTTTCTTT.